This T cell receptor beta chain appears in the sequencing data of a study of technical replicates of blood from four donors listed by TCRdb under 2017. Of note for this clone: What this receptor recognizes is not known. The record has no base qualities; no much larger clone is one base away.

Trimming removed 7 bases from V and 0 bases from J, leaving 10 bases between the germline ends. For CDR1 and CDR2, the germline V gene lists ENHRY and SYGVKD. The CDR3 runs 14 amino acids, cysteine and phenylalanine included. Left in the record is the CDR3 DNA by itself, 42 bases read in frame from the first base. The library relied on the immunoSEQ multiplex PCR assay. TCRdb's version of the immuneACCESS table is confined to in-frame rearrangements and falls short of the full clone set. An unresolved V gene accounts for under half of the shortfall where checked; the remainder is of unknown origin. The sample contains about 71,000 clones, roughly 89% of them found a single time. The top ten hold roughly 0.41% of the sample.

Rearrangement joined TRBV10-3 to TRBJ1-5, with no confidently assigned D gene. This receptor was identified in a human donor in good health. Material for sequencing was T cells isolated from PBMCs. The DNA sequence is given as TGTGCCATCAAGGCAGGCTATAGCAATCAGCCCCAGCATTTT. It translates as CAIKAGYSNQPQHF.